These T cell receptor beta chains were read from a single sample in a study of T cell responses to AZD1222 COVID-19 vaccine. Profiled with immunoSEQ multiplex PCR; TCRdb holds only in-frame clones, not every one. The sample lists about 130,000 clones, approximately 92% occurring once. This sample comprised peripheral blood, obtained 28 days after the second AZD1222 dose. The source is an adult who received the AZD1222 COVID-19 vaccine. Both conserved end residues are part of each CDR3. A D gene is named only where the DNA matches it firmly. Only part of the rows carry a size: once, few, many, or a class if the clone is expanded.

V gene	J gene	D gene	clone size	CDR3 DNA	CDR3 protein
TRBV6-2/TRBV6-3	TRBJ2-2	.	.	TGTGCCAGCAGCCTTACTCCTACCACCGGGGAGCTGTTTTTT	CASSLTPTTGELFF
TRBV19	TRBJ1-2	.	.	TGTGCCAGTAGTATACGCAGTAGATATGGCTACACCTTC	CASSIRSRYGYTF
TRBV11-3	TRBJ1-1	.	.	TGTGCCAGCAGCTCCAAGTACCCCGGCCCTGAAGCTTTCTTT	CASSSKYPGPEAFF
TRBV29-1	TRBJ2-3	.	.	TGCAGCGTTGCCATGTCTGGGGCCTTCACAGATACGCAGTATTTT	CSVAMSGAFTDTQYF
TRBV7-9	TRBJ1-3	.	.	TGTGCCAGCAGCTTCCTGGAGGCTTCTGGAAACACCATATATTTT	CASSFLEASGNTIYF
TRBV4-3	TRBJ1-1	.	.	TGCGCCAGCAGCCAAGGGGGCGGGGGGGCTGAAGCTTTCTTT	CASSQGGGGAEAFF
TRBV11-1	TRBJ2-1	TRBD1	.	TGTGCCAGCAGCTTCCGGGACAGGGGATACAATGAGCAGTTCTTC	CASSFRDRGYNEQFF
TRBV3-1/TRBV3-2	TRBJ1-1	.	once	TGTGCCAGCAGCCAAGATAACCGACCGAACACTGAAGCTTTCTTT	CASSQDNRPNTEAFF
TRBV7-8	TRBJ2-7	TRBD1	.	TGTGCCAGCAGCCCTGGGACAGGGGCTTTCTACGAGCAGTACTTC	CASSPGTGAFYEQYF
TRBV4-3	TRBJ1-1	.	.	TGCGCCAGCAGCCAGAGTGGTCGGCGAATTTCTGAAGCTTTCTTT	CASSQSGRRISEAFF
TRBV7-2	TRBJ2-2	.	once	TGTGCCAGCAGCTTAAACTCTCCCCAGAACACCGGGGAGCTGTTTTTT	CASSLNSPQNTGELFF
TRBV7-2	TRBJ1-2	TRBD1	.	TGTGCCAGCAGCTTAGCGCCGGGACAGGGGAACGATGGCTACACCTTC	CASSLAPGQGNDGYTF
TRBV19	TRBJ1-1	.	once	TGTGCCAGTAGACGGACGACAGAAAGGTTGAACACTGAAGCTTTCTTT	CASRRTTERLNTEAFF
TRBV6-5	TRBJ1-3	.	.	TGTGCCAGCTGTAGCTCTGGAAACACCATATATTTT	CASCSSGNTIYF
TRBV27	TRBJ2-7	.	.	TGTGCCAGCAGGCAGACGCCCGAGGATCCCTACGAGCAGTACTTC	CASRQTPEDPYEQYF
TRBV30	TRBJ1-3	TRBD1	.	TGTGCCTGGAGCGGGGACAGGGGTGGAAACACCATATATTTT	CAWSGDRGGNTIYF
TRBV7-2	TRBJ1-2	TRBD1	.	TGTGCCAGCAGCTTAGGTGGGGGGACAGATGGCTACACCTTC	CASSLGGGTDGYTF
TRBV4-1	TRBJ1-2	TRBD1	once	TGCGCCAGCAGCCAGGAAGGGACAGACCACTTCTATGGCTACACCTTC	CASSQEGTDHFYGYTF
TRBV20-1	TRBJ1-1	.	.	TGCAGTGCTAGAGATTTAACTGAAGCTTTCTTT	CSARDLTEAFF
TRBV7-2	TRBJ2-5	.	.	TGTGCCAGCAGCGCCCAGGCTTCGAGGGAAGAGACCCAGTACTTC	CASSAQASREETQYF
TRBV4-3	TRBJ2-1	.	.	TGCGCCAGCAGCCAAGAGGGGCAAGCTGTCAATGAGCAGTTCTTC	CASSQEGQAVNEQFF
TRBV11-1	TRBJ2-7	.	.	TGTGCCAGCAGCCCGCTGAGGGTAGCAGAGCAGTACTTC	CASSPLRVAEQYF
TRBV28	TRBJ2-3	.	.	TGTGCCAGCAGCTTGGGGGCGACAGATACGCAGTATTTT	CASSLGATDTQYF
TRBV15	TRBJ1-4	.	.	TGTGCCACCAGCAGAGACAACTTTGCTGGGGGAGAAAAACTGTTTTTT	CATSRDNFAGGEKLFF
TRBV12-3/TRBV12-4	TRBJ1-1	.	.	TGTGCCAGCAGTTTATCGGGTCGCGCTTTCTTT	CASSLSGRAFF
TRBV27	TRBJ1-2	.	.	TGTGCCAGCAGTTTATCAAGGAGAAACTATGGCTACACCTTC	CASSLSRRNYGYTF
TRBV28	TRBJ1-2	.	.	TGTGCCAGCAGTTTAATGGGCGACAATCCTAACTATGGCTACACCTTC	CASSLMGDNPNYGYTF
TRBV7-6	TRBJ1-3	.	.	TGTGCCAGCAGCCCGAGGGGGGGCCGCTCTGGAAACACCATATATTTT	CASSPRGGRSGNTIYF
TRBV21-1	TRBJ2-7	.	.	TGTGCCAGCAGCTTTCCGGAACCAGCGGGTGGAACCGGGGGAGACGAGCAGTACTTC	CASSFPEPAGGTGGDEQYF
TRBV2	TRBJ2-1	TRBD2	.	TGTGCCAGCAGCCGGGACTACGGCGATGAGCAGTTCTTC	CASSRDYGDEQFF
TRBV7-2	TRBJ2-7	.	.	TGTGCCAGCAGCTTAGCGGGTCCCTACGAGCAGTACTTC	CASSLAGPYEQYF
TRBV9	TRBJ2-7	TRBD1	.	TGTGCCAGCAGCGGCCGGGACAGGGGGCTAAAGGACGAGCAGTACTTC	CASSGRDRGLKDEQYF
TRBV4-3	TRBJ2-2	.	.	TGCGCCAGCAGCCAAGATAAACCTCTTACCGGGGAGCTGTTTTTT	CASSQDKPLTGELFF
TRBV24-1	TRBJ1-4	TRBD1	.	TGTGCCACCAGTGCCGTGGACAGGACTAATGAAAAACTGTTTTTT	CATSAVDRTNEKLFF
TRBV2	TRBJ1-5	TRBD1	.	TGTGCCAGCATGGGACAGGGGAATCAGCCCCAGCATTTT	CASMGQGNQPQHF
TRBV18	TRBJ2-2	.	.	TGTGCCAGCTCACTCCTCGGACTGGCGAACACCGGGGAGCTGTTTTTT	CASSLLGLANTGELFF
TRBV30	TRBJ1-2	.	once	TGTGCCTGGAGAGACCCCTTGAGTGATAGGTGGTTGTCTAACTATGGCTACACCTTC	CAWRDPLSDRWLSNYGYTF
TRBV6-5	TRBJ2-7	.	.	TGTGCCATAATCGACGGACAGCTCTCCTACGAGCAGTACTTC	CAIIDGQLSYEQYF
TRBV4-2	TRBJ2-3	TRBD2	.	TGTGCCAGCAGCCAAGATCTACTAGCGGGGGCCTCGGTAGATACGCAGTATTTT	CASSQDLLAGASVDTQYF
TRBV20-1	TRBJ1-6	.	.	TGCAGTGCCCAACAAGGTTCACCCCTCCACTTT	CSAQQGSPLHF
TRBV7-9	TRBJ1-4	.	.	TGTGCCAGCAGCTTTAAGGGCAGCCATCCTAATGAAAAACTGTTTTTT	CASSFKGSHPNEKLFF
TRBV3-1/TRBV3-2	TRBJ2-3	TRBD2	.	TGTGCCAGCAGCCCCGAGCGGGGACGAACAACAGATACGCAGTATTTT	CASSPERGRTTDTQYF